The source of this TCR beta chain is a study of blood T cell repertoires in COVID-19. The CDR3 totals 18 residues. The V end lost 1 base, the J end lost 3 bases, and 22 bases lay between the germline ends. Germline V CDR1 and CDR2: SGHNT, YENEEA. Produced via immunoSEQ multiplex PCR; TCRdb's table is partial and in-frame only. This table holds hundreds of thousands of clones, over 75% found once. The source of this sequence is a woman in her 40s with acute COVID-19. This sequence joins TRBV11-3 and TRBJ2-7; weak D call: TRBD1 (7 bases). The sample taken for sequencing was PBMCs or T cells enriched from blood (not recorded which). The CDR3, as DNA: TGTGCCAGCAGCTTAGGCGGGGCCCTTCGCAGGGGGGACTACGAGCAGTACTTC. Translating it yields CASSLGGALRRGDYEQYF.